This entry concerns a single T cell receptor beta chain. This clonotype was seen at least ten times. The antigen this receptor binds is unknown. The input lacks base qualities; no much larger clone sits a single base away. CDR1 DFQATT and CDR2 SNEGSKA were looked up in the germline V gene (reference sequence). The CDR3 sequence holds 12 residues, the cysteine and phenylalanine included. Here the CDR3 DNA is all that survives: 36 bases in frame from base 1. A distance of 10 bases separates the germline ends of V and J, which lose 6 bases and 3 bases respectively. To synthesize cDNA, template-switch 5'RACE was performed with a primer carrying a 10-nucleotide random unique molecular identifier so that each TCR transcript was tagged. Every sequencing run covered 15-18 subjects and yielded more than 170 million TCR-beta sequences. The RNeasy kit was used to extract total RNA. The KAPA Real-time Library Amplification kit was used to amplify TCR-beta VDJ regions with primers for the TCR constant region and the 5'RACE anchor. A first PCR added sample indexes and Illumina adaptors, and a second PCR then raised library yield. After purification with Ampure beads, the TCR product of roughly 650 bp was size-selected on a 2% E-gel SizeSelection system. Before pooling, libraries had their quality checked on a Bioanalyzer, their concentration measured with Qubit, and their quantity determined with the Kapa Library Quantification kit. Paired-end 2 x 150 bp sequencing of the libraries was performed on an Illumina HiSeq 2500. To increase sequence diversity, roughly 24-30% phiX was spiked into each library pool. Turning to the authors' computational methods: Quality-filtered reads were processed with the UMI-based MiGEC pipeline, which removed over 75% of raw TCR sequences during error correction. IMGT germline references were used for aligning VDJ genes, and each clonotype was defined as a unique CDR3 amino acid sequence together with its V-J genes. Clonal expansion, Shannon diversity and CDR3 relatedness were evaluated with VDJtools (CalcPairwiseDistances, ClusterSamples), while phylogenetic trees were built in CLCbio workbench. Expanded clones were defined as having at least 8 unique UMIs, based on coefficient-of-variation modelling across technical triplicates. Using fastp trimming at Q25 and MiXCR clonotype assembly, TCRdb reanalyzed the public sequencing data and kept in-frame beta chains. A single entry per CDR3 protein holds the most common genes and DNA from its merged rows. What appears here as the V and J calls and clone size reflects TCRdb's work, not the paper's. The sample yields 70,000 or so distinct CDR3 sequences; 3.2% were counted once. 4% to 6.5% of the sample rests with the top ten.

The sample originates from a study of neurological immune-mediated disorders (dated by TCRdb to between 2019 and 2020). Turning to the overall study: Among the approximately 34 multiple sclerosis patients, approximately 31 had relapsing-remitting MS and 3 had secondary progressive MS. Using UMI-based sequencing, the study compared peripheral blood TCR-beta repertoires from patients with HTLV-I-associated myelopathy (HAM/TSP), patients with multiple sclerosis, and healthy controls. The cohort comprised about 71 subjects: 15 or so HAM/TSP patients, approximately 34 multiple sclerosis patients and approximately 20 healthy controls. Alongside PBMC samples, the set of about 100 TCR-beta libraries contained longitudinal samples, technical triplicates, and paired CD4+ and CD8+ T-cell subsets that had been sorted. Broader findings and caveats from the paper: Repertoires from 18 of 34 MS patients were grouped by phylogenetic analysis into a cluster of related CDR3 sequences, suggesting a possible repertoire-level signature. No clinical or MRI features were associated with the MS cluster, and the authors said that larger cohorts are needed. Across subjects, expanded clones never shared an identical CDR3 amino acid sequence, which suggests that the TCR-beta repertoires in every group were private. The highest TCR clonal expansion was observed in HAM/TSP patients, whereas the lowest was observed in MS patients, even when compared with healthy controls.

Unsorted PBMC libraries were generated from 2 million PBMCs stored in RNAlater at -80 °C until RNA extraction. The multiple sclerosis patients were enrolled in a US clinical protocol that used magnetic resonance imaging to evaluate disease progression. Peripheral blood underwent Ficoll-Hypaque density gradient centrifugation to isolate PBMCs, which were then cryopreserved in liquid nitrogen. The rearrangement joined TRBV20-1 to TRBJ2-3; the D gene cannot be named for sure. The specimen was PBMCs. The clonotype originates from a woman aged 50 to 60 with multiple sclerosis. This receptor has the CDR3 CSAEPRTDTQYF. The DNA is TGCAGTGCGGAACCTCGAACAGATACGCAGTATTTT.